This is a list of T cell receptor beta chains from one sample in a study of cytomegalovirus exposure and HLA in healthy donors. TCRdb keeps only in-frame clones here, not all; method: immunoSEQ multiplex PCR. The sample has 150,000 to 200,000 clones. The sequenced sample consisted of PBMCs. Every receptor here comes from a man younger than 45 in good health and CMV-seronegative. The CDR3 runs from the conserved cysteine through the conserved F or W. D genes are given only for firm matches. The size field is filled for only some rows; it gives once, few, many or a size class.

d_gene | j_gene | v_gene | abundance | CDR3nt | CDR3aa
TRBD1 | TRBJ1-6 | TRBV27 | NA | TGTGCCAGCAGCCCACGTACAGGGGGCGCTTTGATGGATAATTCACCCCTCCACTTT | CASSPRTGGALMDNSPLHF
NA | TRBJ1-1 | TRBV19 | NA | TGTGCCAGTAGTTCCAACCCGACAGTCACTGAAGCTTTCTTT | CASSSNPTVTEAFF
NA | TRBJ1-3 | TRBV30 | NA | TGTGCCTGGAAACTTGGAAACACCATATATTTT | CAWKLGNTIYF
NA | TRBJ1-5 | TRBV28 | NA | TGTGCCAGCAGTGTCGGGGAGTGGGATAGCAATCAGCCCCAGCATTTT | CASSVGEWDSNQPQHF
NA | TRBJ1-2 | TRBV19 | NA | TGTGCCAGTAGTATACATCAATCCAGTGGCTACACCTTC | CASSIHQSSGYTF
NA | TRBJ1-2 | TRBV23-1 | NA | TGCGCCAGCAGTCAATTTCTGGCCCGGGACTATGGCTACACCTTC | CASSQFLARDYGYTF
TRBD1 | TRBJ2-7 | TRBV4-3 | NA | TGCGCCAGCAGCCAAACCGGAGGGACAGGGGGCTTCGAGCAGTACTTC | CASSQTGGTGGFEQYF
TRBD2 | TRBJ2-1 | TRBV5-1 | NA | TGCACCAGCAGCTATCTAGCGGGGAGCTCCTACAATGAGCAGTTCTTC | CTSSYLAGSSYNEQFF
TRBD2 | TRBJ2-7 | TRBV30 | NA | TGTGCCTGGAGTCAGGGATTGGGGCGGGGGGACGAGCAGTACTTC | CAWSQGLGRGDEQYF
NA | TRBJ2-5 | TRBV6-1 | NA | TGTGCCAGCAGTGAAGGGGGGCTGAGAGAGACCCAGTACTTC | CASSEGGLRETQYF
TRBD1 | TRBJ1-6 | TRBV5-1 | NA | TGCGCCAGCAGCGGCTCGGGACAGGTCTGGTTAAGATCACCCCTCCACTTT | CASSGSGQVWLRSPLHF
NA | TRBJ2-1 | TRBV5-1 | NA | TGCGCCAGCAGCTTGCTTTCTAGCGTGAGCTCCTACAATGAGCAGTTCTTC | CASSLLSSVSSYNEQFF
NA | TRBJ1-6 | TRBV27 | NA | TGTGCCAGCAAGCAGGGAAGTGATTCACCCCTCCACTTT | CASKQGSDSPLHF
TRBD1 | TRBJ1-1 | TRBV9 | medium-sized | TGTGCCAGCAGCGTAGAGCCAGGGGGCGCAGCTGGGACTGAAGCTTTCTTT | CASSVEPGGAAGTEAFF
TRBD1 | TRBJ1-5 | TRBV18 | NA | TGTGCCAGCTCATCCAACCAGCCTGGACAGGGGAGCAATCAGCCCCAGCATTTT | CASSSNQPGQGSNQPQHF
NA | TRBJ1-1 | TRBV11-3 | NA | TGTGCCAGCAGCGTCGGACTGGGGGGCACTGAAGCTTTCTTT | CASSVGLGGTEAFF
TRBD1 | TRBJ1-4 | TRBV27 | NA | TGTGCCACTCGAGAAAGGACAGGGGGCGTTTCGGATGAAAAACTGTTTTTT | CATRERTGGVSDEKLFF
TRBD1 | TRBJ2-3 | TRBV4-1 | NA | TGCGCCAGCAGCCCCCTCCGAGTGACAGGGAGCACAGATACGCAGTATTTT | CASSPLRVTGSTDTQYF
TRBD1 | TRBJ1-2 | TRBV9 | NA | TGTGCCAGCAGCGTAGATGAGGGGGCGCTTCCCTATGGCTACACCTTC | CASSVDEGALPYGYTF
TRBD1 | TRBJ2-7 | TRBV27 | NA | TGTGCCAGCAGTCCTGGACAGGGTCGGACCTACGAGCAGTACTTC | CASSPGQGRTYEQYF
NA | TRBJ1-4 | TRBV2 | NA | TGTGCCAGCAGTGAGACAGGATTGGGGGAGGAAAAACTGTTTTTT | CASSETGLGEEKLFF
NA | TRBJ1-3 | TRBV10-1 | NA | TGCGCCAGCAGTCAGGAGGGCTCTGGAAACACCATATATTTT | CASSQEGSGNTIYF
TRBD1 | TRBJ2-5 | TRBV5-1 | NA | TGCGCCAGCAGCTTGAGTCAGGGGGTGAAAGAGACCCAGTACTTC | CASSLSQGVKETQYF
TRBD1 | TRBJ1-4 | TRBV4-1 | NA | TGCGCCAGCAGCCATACGACAGGGGCTAATGAAAAACTGTTTTTT | CASSHTTGANEKLFF
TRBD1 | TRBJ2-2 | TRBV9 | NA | TGTGCCAGCAGCGGCCTAGGGGGCGCCCACGGGGAGCTGTTTTTT | CASSGLGGAHGELFF
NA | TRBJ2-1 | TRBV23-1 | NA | TGCGCCAGCAGTCCTACAGGGTATTCAACGAATGAGCAGTTCTTC | CASSPTGYSTNEQFF
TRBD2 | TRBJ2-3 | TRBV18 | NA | TGTGCCAGCTCACCAGGGACTAGCGGGGGCACAGATACGCAGTATTTT | CASSPGTSGGTDTQYF
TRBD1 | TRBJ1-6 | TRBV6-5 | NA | TGTGCCAGCAGTTATATCATACAGGGGAACTCACCCCTCCACTTT | CASSYIIQGNSPLHF
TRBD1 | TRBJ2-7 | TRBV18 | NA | TGTGCCAGCTCACAGACCGGGACAGGGGTAGGCTACGAGCAGTACTTC | CASSQTGTGVGYEQYF
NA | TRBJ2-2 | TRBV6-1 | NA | TGTGCCAGCAGTGAAAGGGGTACGTGGACCGGGGAGCTGTTTTTT | CASSERGTWTGELFF
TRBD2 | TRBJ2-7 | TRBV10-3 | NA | TGTGCCATCAGTCCAGCGGGGGGAGACTACGAGCAGTACTTC | CAISPAGGDYEQYF
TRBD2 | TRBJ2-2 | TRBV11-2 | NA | TGTGCCAGCAGTACCAAAGCGGGGTTTTACACCGGGGAGCTGTTTTTT | CASSTKAGFYTGELFF